Reported below is one TCR beta chain. Its antigen is not known. This sample is drawn from a study of graft-versus-host responses after intestinal transplantation. Overall study context: Recipients were given multivisceral, liver-intestinal, or isolated intestinal transplants. Once they had received anti-thymocyte globulin induction, all recipients took tacrolimus and steroids for about 3 years.

Sequencing used immunoSEQ multiplex PCR; TCRdb keeps in-frame clones, though not all of them. The top ten hold 0.83% of the sample, which has more than 70,000 clones, roughly 80% seen once. CDR1 and CDR2 from the germline V gene are SGDLS and YYNGEE. Germline trimming cut 6 bases from V and 5 bases from J; bases unmatched to any gene: 6. The CDR3 covers 14 residues. General observations from the study: GvH clones appeared in recipient marrow, some first in ileum or blood. Elevated graft-versus-host to host-versus-graft clonal ratios in allografts were recorded for patients with graft-donor T cell macrochimerism.

This chain joins TRBV9 and TRBJ2-5, with 11 positions matching TRBD1. This TCR was recovered from a human donor who received an intestinal transplant. Here the sequenced sample was unstimulated CD4+ T cells sorted from spleen or lymph node cells, taken before intestinal transplant. Here the CDR3 reads CASTPGQGDETQYF. Written as DNA, the CDR3 is TGTGCCAGCACCCCGGGACAGGGGGACGAGACCCAGTACTTC.